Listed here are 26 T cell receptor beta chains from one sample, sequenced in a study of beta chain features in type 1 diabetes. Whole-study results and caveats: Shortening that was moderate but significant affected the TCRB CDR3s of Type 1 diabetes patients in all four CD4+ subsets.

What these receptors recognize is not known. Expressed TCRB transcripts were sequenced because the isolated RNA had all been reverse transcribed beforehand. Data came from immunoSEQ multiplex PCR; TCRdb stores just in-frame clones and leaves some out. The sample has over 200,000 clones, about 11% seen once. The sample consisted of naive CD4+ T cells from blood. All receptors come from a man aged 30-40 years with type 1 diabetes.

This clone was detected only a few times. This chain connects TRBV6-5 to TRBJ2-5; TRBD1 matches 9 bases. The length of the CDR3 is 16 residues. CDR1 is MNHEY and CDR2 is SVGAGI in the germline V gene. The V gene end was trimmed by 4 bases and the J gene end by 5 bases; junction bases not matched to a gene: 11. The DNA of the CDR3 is TGTGCCAGCAGTTTCTCCCCGGGACAGGGAGGGGAGACCCAGTACTTC. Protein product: CASSFSPGQGGETQYF.

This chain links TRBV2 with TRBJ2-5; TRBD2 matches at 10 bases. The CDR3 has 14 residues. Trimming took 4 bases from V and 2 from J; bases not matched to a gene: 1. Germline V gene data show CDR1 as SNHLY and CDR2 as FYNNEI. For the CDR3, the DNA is TGTGCCAGCAGTGGGACTAGCGGACAAGAGACCCAGTACTTC. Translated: CASSGTSGQETQYF. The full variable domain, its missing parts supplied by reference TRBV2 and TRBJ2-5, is EPEVTQTPSHQVTQMGQEVILRCVPISNHLYFYWYRQILGQKVEFLVSFYNNEISEKSEIFDDQFSVERPDGSNFTLKIRSTKLEDSAMYFCASSGTSGQETQYFGPGTRLLVL.

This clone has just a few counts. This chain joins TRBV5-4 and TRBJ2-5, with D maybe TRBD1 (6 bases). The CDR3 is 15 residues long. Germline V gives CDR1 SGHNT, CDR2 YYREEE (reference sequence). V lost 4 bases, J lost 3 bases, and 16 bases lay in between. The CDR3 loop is CASSLAARQEETQYF. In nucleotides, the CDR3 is TGTGCCAGCAGCCTGGCAGCGAGACAGGAAGAGACCCAGTACTTC.

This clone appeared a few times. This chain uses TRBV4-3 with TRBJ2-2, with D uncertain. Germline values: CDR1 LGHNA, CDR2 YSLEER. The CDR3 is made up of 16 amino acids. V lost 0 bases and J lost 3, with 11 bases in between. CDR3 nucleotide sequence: TGCGCCAGCAGCCAAGATCGGAACAGAGACACCGGGGAGCTGTTTTTT. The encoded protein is CASSQDRNRDTGELFF.

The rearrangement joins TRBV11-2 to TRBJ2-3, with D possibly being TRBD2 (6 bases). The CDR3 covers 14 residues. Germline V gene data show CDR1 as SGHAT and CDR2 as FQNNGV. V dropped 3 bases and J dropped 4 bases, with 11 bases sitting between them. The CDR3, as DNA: TGTGCCAGCAGCTTTCAGGGAGGAGCAGATACGCAGTATTTT. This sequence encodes CASSFQGGADTQYF.

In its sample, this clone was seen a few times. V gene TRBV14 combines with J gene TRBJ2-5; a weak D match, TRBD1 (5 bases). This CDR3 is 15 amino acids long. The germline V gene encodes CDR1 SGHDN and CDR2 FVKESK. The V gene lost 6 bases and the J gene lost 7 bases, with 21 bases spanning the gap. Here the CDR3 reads CASSQPGRAVGTQYF. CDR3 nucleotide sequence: TGTGCCAGCAGTCAACCTGGCAGGGCGGTTGGGACCCAGTACTTC.

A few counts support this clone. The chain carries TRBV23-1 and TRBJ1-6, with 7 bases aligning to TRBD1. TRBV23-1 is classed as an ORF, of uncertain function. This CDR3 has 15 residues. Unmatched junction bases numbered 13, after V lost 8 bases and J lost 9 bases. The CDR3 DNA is TGCGCCAGCCCTCGGGACAGAATCCGCAGTTCACCCCTCCACTTT. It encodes CASPRDRIRSSPLHF.

CDR3 bases: TGTGCCCGCCAGGGACAGCTCATTAATCAGCCCCAGCATTTT. It encodes CARQGQLINQPQHF. This chain connects TRBV11-2 to TRBJ1-5; 7 bases agree with TRBD1. CDR3 length: 14 amino acids. CDR1 is SGHAT and CDR2 is FQNNGV in the germline V gene. The trim removed 11 bases at V and 4 bases at J, leaving 11 bases unmatched.

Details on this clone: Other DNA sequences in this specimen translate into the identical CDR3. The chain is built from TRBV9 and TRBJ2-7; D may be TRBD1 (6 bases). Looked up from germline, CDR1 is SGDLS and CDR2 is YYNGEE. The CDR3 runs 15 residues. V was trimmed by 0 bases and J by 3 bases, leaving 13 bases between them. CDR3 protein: CASSVGGQGSYEQYF. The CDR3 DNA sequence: TGTGCCAGCAGCGTAGGGGGGCAGGGGAGCTACGAGCAGTACTTC. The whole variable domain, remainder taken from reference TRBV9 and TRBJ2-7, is DSGVTQTPKHLITATGQRVTLRCSPRSGDLSVYWYQQSLDQGLQFLIQYYNGEERAKGNILERFSAQQFPDLHSELNLSSLELGDSALYFCASSVGGQGSYEQYFGPGTRLTVT.

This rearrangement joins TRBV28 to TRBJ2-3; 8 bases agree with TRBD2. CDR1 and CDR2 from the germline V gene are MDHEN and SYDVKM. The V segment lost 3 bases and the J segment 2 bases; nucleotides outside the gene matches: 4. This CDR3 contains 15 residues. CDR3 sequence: CASSFAGGNTDTQYF. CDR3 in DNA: TGTGCCAGCAGTTTCGCGGGGGGTAACACAGATACGCAGTATTTT.

The CDR3, as DNA: TGTGCCAGCAGCGAGCGGGGGGCCACCGGGGAGCTGTTTTTT. Translating it yields CASSERGATGELFF. The V and J genes are TRBV7-2 and TRBJ2-2, with 9 bases fitting TRBD2. Unmatched junction bases numbered 2, after V lost 5 bases and J lost 4 bases. The CDR3 consists of 14 residues. Germline lookup yields CDR1 SGHTA and CDR2 FQGNSA.

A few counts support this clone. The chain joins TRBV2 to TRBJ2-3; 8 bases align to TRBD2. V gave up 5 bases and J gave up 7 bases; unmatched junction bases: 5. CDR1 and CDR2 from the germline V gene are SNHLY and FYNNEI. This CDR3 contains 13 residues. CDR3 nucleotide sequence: TGTGCCAGCAGTTGGACTAGCATGAATACGCAGTATTTT. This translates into CASSWTSMNTQYF.

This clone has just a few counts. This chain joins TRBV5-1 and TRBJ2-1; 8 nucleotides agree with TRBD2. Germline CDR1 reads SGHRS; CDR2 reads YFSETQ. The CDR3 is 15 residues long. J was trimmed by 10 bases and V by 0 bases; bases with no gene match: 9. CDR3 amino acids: CASSLAVAGKSEQFF. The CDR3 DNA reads TGCGCCAGCAGCTTGGCAGTAGCGGGGAAGAGCGAGCAGTTCTTC. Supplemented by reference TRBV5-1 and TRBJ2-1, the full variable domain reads KAGVTQTPRYLIKTRGQQVTLSCSPISGHRSVSWYQQTPGQGLQFLFEYFSETQRNKGNFPGRFSGRQFSNSRSEMNVSTLELGDSALYLCASSLAVAGKSEQFFGPGTRLTVL.

This CDR3 is CASSYPRTGRRETQYF. CDR3 coding DNA: TGTGCCAGCAGTTACCCTAGGACAGGGAGGCGAGAGACCCAGTACTTC. This chain joins TRBV6-5 and TRBJ2-5, with 8 bases matching TRBD1. CDR3 length: 16 residues. With V trimmed by 2 bases and J by 4 bases, 9 bases remained unmatched. Germline V gene data show CDR1 as MNHEY and CDR2 as SVGAGI.

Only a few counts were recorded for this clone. The CDR3 DNA follows: TGTGCCACCAGCCAGATTGGGCCTGCGGATACGCAGTATTTT. It encodes CATSQIGPADTQYF. The V gene is TRBV15, the J gene TRBJ2-3; D call uncertain. CDR3 length: 14 amino acids. V lost 5 bases and J 6 bases, leaving 15 bases between the germline ends. Germline V CDR1 and CDR2: LNHNV, YYDKDF (reference sequence). Combining the CDR3 with reference TRBV15 and TRBJ2-3 gives the whole variable domain DAMVIQNPRYQVTQFGKPVTLSCSQTLNHNVMYWYQQKSSQAPKLLFHYYDKDFNNEADTPDNFQSRRPNTSFCFLDIRSPGLGDTAMYLCATSQIGPADTQYFGPGTRLTVL.

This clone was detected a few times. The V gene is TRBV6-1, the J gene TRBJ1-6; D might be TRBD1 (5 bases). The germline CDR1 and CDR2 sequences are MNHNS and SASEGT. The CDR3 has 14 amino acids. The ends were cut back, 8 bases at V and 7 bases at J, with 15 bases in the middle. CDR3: CASGGTNINSPLHF. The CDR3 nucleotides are TGTGCCAGCGGGGGGACCAACATAAATTCACCCCTCCACTTT.

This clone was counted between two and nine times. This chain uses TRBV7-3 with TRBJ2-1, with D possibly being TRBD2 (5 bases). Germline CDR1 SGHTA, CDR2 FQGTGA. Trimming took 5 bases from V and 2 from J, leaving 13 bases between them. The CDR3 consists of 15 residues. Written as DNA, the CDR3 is TGTGCCAGCAGCCCCTCGGGAAGCGCCTACAATGAGCAGTTCTTC. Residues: CASSPSGSAYNEQFF.

CDR3 amino acids: CASSYRDSGGEAFF. CDR3 in DNA: TGTGCCAGCAGTTACCGGGACAGTGGTGGTGAAGCTTTCTTT. The chain couples TRBV6-6 to TRBJ1-1; 7 bases align to TRBD1. Per the germline V gene, CDR1 is MNHNY and CDR2 is SVGAGI (reference sequence). J was trimmed by 7 bases and V by 2 bases; bases with no gene match: 7. The CDR3 spans 14 residues.

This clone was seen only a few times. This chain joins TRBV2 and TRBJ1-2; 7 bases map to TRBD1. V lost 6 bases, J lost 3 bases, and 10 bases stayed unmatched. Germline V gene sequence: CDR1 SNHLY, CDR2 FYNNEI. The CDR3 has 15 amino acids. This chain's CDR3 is CASRDDREIDYGYTF. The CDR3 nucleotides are TGTGCCAGCAGGGATGACAGGGAAATTGACTATGGCTACACCTTC. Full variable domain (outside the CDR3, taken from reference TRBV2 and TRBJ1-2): EPEVTQTPSHQVTQMGQEVILRCVPISNHLYFYWYRQILGQKVEFLVSFYNNEISEKSEIFDDQFSVERPDGSNFTLKIRSTKLEDSAMYFCASRDDREIDYGYTFGSGTRLTVV.

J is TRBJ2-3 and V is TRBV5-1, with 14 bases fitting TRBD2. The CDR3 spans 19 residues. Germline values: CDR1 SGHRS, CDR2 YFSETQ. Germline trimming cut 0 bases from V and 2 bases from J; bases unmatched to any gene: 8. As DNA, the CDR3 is TGCGCCAGCAGCTTGGGCGGGACTAGCGGGGGCCTTACCACAGATACGCAGTATTTT. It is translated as CASSLGGTSGGLTTDTQYF.

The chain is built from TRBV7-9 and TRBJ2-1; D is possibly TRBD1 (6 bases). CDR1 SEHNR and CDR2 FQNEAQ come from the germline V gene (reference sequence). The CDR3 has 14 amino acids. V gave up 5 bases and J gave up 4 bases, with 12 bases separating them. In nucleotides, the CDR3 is TGTGCCAGCAGCCCCGGGACAAGATACAATGAGCAGTTCTTC. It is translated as CASSPGTRYNEQFF.

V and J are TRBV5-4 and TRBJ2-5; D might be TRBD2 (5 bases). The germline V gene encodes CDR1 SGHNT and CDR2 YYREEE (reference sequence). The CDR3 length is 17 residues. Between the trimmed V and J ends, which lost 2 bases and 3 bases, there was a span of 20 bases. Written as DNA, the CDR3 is TGTGCCAGCAGCTTCCTCGTCGGCGGAGGCCTTGAAGAGACCCAGTACTTC. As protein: CASSFLVGGGLEETQYF.

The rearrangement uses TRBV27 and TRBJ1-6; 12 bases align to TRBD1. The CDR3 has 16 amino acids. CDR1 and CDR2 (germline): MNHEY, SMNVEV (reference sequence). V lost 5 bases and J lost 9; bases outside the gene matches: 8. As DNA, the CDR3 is TGTGCCAGCAGTCTACCACCGGGACAGGGGGCTTCACCCCTCCACTTT. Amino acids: CASSLPPGQGASPLHF.

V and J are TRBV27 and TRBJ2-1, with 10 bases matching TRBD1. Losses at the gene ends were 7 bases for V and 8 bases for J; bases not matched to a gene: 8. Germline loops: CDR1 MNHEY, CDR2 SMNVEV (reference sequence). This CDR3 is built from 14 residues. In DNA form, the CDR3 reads TGTGCCAGCACTTGGGACAGGGGTCGGGATGAGCAGTTCTTC. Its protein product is CASTWDRGRDEQFF.

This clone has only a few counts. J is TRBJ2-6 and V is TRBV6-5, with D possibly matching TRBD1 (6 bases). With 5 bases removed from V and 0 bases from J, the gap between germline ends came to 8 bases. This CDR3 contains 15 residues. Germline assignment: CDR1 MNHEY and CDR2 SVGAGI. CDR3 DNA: TGTGCCAGCAGTCGACAGGCCTCTGGGGCCAACGTCCTGACTTTC. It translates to CASSRQASGANVLTF.

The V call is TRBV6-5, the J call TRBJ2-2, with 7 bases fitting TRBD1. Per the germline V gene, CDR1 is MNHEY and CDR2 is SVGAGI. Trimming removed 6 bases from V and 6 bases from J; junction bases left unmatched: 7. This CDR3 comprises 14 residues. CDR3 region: CASRFYDRAGELFF. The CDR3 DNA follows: TGTGCCAGCAGGTTTTACGACAGGGCCGGGGAGCTGTTTTTT.